A single sample is the source of the 20 T cell receptor beta chains below, sequenced in a study of preoperative IRX-2 immunotherapy in early breast cancer. As to treatment: preoperative locoregional IRX-2 cytokine immunotherapy. Here immunoSEQ multiplex PCR was the method, and the copy in TCRdb shows in-frame clones only, minus some. The sample has approximately 96,000 clones; about nine tenths are singletons. The sequenced sample was tumor tissue, obtained after IRX-2 immunotherapy. Source of these receptors: a human donor with breast cancer.

This chain joins TRBV19 and TRBJ1-4; D not certain. CDR1 and CDR2 from the germline V gene are LNHDA and SQIVND (reference sequence). V was shortened by 3 bases and J by 5 bases, with 7 bases between the two germline ends. This CDR3 has 13 residues. The CDR3 sequence: CASSIEANEKLFF. In DNA, the CDR3 is TGTGCCAGTAGTATCGAAGCGAATGAAAAACTGTTTTTT. Supplemented by reference TRBV19 and TRBJ1-4, the full variable domain reads DGGITQSPKYLFRKEGQNVTLSCEQNLNHDAMYWYRQDPGQGLRLIYYSQIVNDFQKGDIAEGYSVSREKKESFPLTVTSAQKNPTAFYLCASSIEANEKLFFGSGTQLSVL.

This clone was seen a single time. The V call is TRBV29-1, the J call TRBJ1-3; 9 bases agree with TRBD1. Germline V gives CDR1 SQVTM, CDR2 ANQGSEA. This CDR3 spans 14 amino acids. The V segment lost 7 bases and the J segment 1 base; nucleotides outside the gene matches: 5. CDR3 sequence: CSASTGGSGNTIYF. Here the CDR3 DNA reads TGCAGCGCCTCGACAGGGGGTTCTGGAAACACCATATATTTT.

The chain is built from TRBV6-7 and TRBJ2-2; 12 bases line up with TRBD1. TRBV6-7 qualifies as an ORF whose function is uncertain. The CDR3 is 19 residues long. J lost 3 bases, V lost 5 bases, and 13 bases had no gene match. The DNA for the CDR3 is TGTGCCAGCAGTGGCGGGACAGGGGGCTTAAGGGGGCACACCGGGGAGCTGTTTTTT. This encodes CASSGGTGGLRGHTGELFF.

This clone was picked up one time. The chain has TRBV19 and TRBJ2-2, with a tentative D call TRBD2 (5 bases). The V gene's germline CDR1 is LNHDA and CDR2 SQIVND (reference sequence). V shed 3 bases and J shed 4 bases, with 9 bases lying between them. CDR3 length: 14 amino acids. This CDR3 reads CASSIGLATGELFF. The CDR3, as DNA: TGTGCCAGTAGTATCGGTCTAGCCACCGGGGAGCTGTTTTTT.

V usage is TRBV11-3 and J usage is TRBJ2-2; D is unclear. Trimming stripped 5 bases from V and 6 bases from J, with 22 bases between. Germline CDR1 and CDR2: SGHNT and YENEEA. This CDR3 has 17 amino acids. In DNA, the CDR3 is TGTGCCAGCAGCCTGTGGTCTCCGATCGGGTTAGCCGGGGAGCTGTTTTTT. This gives the protein CASSLWSPIGLAGELFF.

For this clone: Its ends do not fully match the called genes, so a read error is possible. V usage is TRBV6-8 and J usage is TRBJ2-1; no clear D. Germline V gene data show CDR1 as MNHGY and CDR2 as SAAAGT. The CDR3 has 13 residues. The CDR3 coding sequence is TGTGCCAGCAGTGACTCTTATGGGAATGAGCAGTTCTTC. Translating gives CASSDSYGNEQFF.

V is TRBV29-1 and J is TRBJ2-7; TRBD1 might be the D (8 bases). V was shortened by 6 bases and J by 6 bases, with 15 bases between the two germline ends. Germline V gives CDR1 SQVTM, CDR2 ANQGSEA. CDR3 length: 12 residues. In DNA, the CDR3 is TGCAGCGTGAGGACAGGGAGGGCCGAGCAGTACTTC. Amino acids: CSVRTGRAEQYF.

A single count supports this clone. The chain joins TRBV25-1 to TRBJ2-5; 7 bases are shared with TRBD1. In germline, CDR1 is MGHDK, CDR2 SYGVNS. CDR3 length: 15 amino acids. Trimming at V came to 5 bases and at J to 0 bases, leaving 6 bases not matched to a gene. CDR3 bases: TGTGCCAGCAGTTCCGGGACAGAATACCAAGAGACCCAGTACTTC. This translates into CASSSGTEYQETQYF.

This rearrangement joins TRBV19 to TRBJ1-1; the match to TRBD1 covers 8 bases. The ends lost 0 bases at V and 5 bases at J; junction bases unmatched: 2. Germline V gene data show CDR1 as LNHDA and CDR2 as SQIVND (reference sequence). This CDR3 is 14 amino acids long. CDR3 in DNA: TGTGCCAGTAGTATAGACCAGGGGGCGACTGAAGCTTTCTTT. It yields the protein CASSIDQGATEAFF.

V gene TRBV18 combines with J gene TRBJ2-1; the D is unclear. CDR1 and CDR2 (germline): KGHSH, LQKENI. The CDR3 loop spans 12 amino acids. Between the trimmed V and J ends, which lost 4 bases and 7 bases, there was a span of 8 bases. This CDR3 is CASSLSVNEQFF. The CDR3 nucleotides are TGTGCCAGCTCACTTAGTGTTAATGAGCAGTTCTTC. The whole variable domain, remainder taken from reference TRBV18 and TRBJ2-1, is NAGVMQNPRHLVRRRGQEARLRCSPMKGHSHVYWYRQLPEEGLKFMVYLQKENIIDESGMPKERFSAEFPKEGPSILRIQQVVRGDSAAYFCASSLSVNEQFFGPGTRLTVL.

This clone appeared once. The V gene is TRBV7-1, the J gene TRBJ1-2, with 10 bases fitting TRBD1. TRBV7-1 is designated an ORF whose function remains uncertain. The CDR3 has 14 amino acids. The junction had 4 bases not matched to a gene; V was cut back by 7 bases and J by 2 bases. DNA for the CDR3: TGTGCCAGCAAAACGACAGGGGGCAACTATGGCTACACCTTC. Encoded protein: CASKTTGGNYGYTF.

The rearrangement joins TRBV28 to TRBJ1-3; perhaps TRBD1 as D (6 bases). V lost 5 bases and J 0 bases, leaving 11 bases between the germline ends. CDR3 size: 15 residues. Germline lookup yields CDR1 MDHEN and CDR2 SYDVKM. This chain's CDR3 is CASSVDRPSGNTIYF. The CDR3, as DNA: TGTGCCAGCAGTGTCGACAGGCCCTCTGGAAACACCATATATTTT.

The chain couples TRBV18 to TRBJ1-1; TRBD1 is a possible D gene (5 bases). The V end was cut by 6 bases, the J end by 0 bases, with 14 bases between. Germline CDR1 KGHSH, CDR2 LQKENI. This CDR3 contains 15 residues. CDR3 sequence reads: CASSDSGGLNTEAFF. Here the CDR3 DNA reads TGTGCCAGCTCGGATTCGGGGGGGTTGAACACTGAAGCTTTCTTT.

Remarks on this clone: One end of the junction fails to match germline, which may point to a read error. The rearrangement joins TRBV15 to TRBJ1-5; no clear D. This CDR3 is 14 amino acids long. CDR1 is LNHNV and CDR2 is YYDKDF in the germline V gene (reference sequence). CDR3 coding DNA: TGTGCCAGCAGCCCCGGTTCGGGCAATCAGCCCCAGCATTTT. Protein product: CASSPGSGNQPQHF.

The rearrangement uses TRBV18 and TRBJ1-1, with a weak D call TRBD1 (6 bases). Germline V gene sequence: CDR1 KGHSH, CDR2 LQKENI. V lost 4 bases, J lost 0 bases, and 12 bases lay in between. The CDR3 totals 15 residues. The CDR3 coding sequence is TGTGCCAGCTCACTAGGGGGGGTCCTGAACACTGAAGCTTTCTTT. It codes for CASSLGGVLNTEAFF.

The V call is TRBV28, the J call TRBJ1-2, with D maybe TRBD1 (5 bases). Germline CDR1 MDHEN, CDR2 SYDVKM. The V gene lost 6 bases and the J gene lost 4 bases, with 21 bases spanning the gap. There are 16 residues in the CDR3. CDR3: CASRIPPGGGSYGYTF. CDR3 DNA sequence: TGTGCCAGCAGAATCCCCCCGGGGGGAGGGAGCTATGGCTACACCTTC.

V is TRBV30 and J is TRBJ2-7, with 8 bases identical to TRBD1. This CDR3 is 14 amino acids long. The trim removed 8 bases at V and 2 bases at J, leaving 11 bases unmatched. Germline assignment: CDR1 GTSNPN and CDR2 SVGIG (reference sequence). For the CDR3, the DNA is TGTGCCCATGACCCCGGGACAGGTGCCTACGAGCAGTACTTC. Translation: CAHDPGTGAYEQYF.

This clone showed up just a few times. J is TRBJ2-2 and V is TRBV18; possibly TRBD1 or TRBD2 for D (5 bases each). The CDR3 extends over 16 amino acids. V was shortened by 3 bases and J by 6 bases, with 17 bases between the two germline ends. CDR1 and CDR2 from the germline V gene are KGHSH and LQKENI. CDR3 loop: CASSPPGQGRPGELFF. In DNA form, the CDR3 reads TGTGCCAGCTCACCCCCCGGTCAGGGACGACCCGGGGAGCTGTTTTTT.

V gene TRBV5-1 combines with J gene TRBJ2-3; 8 positions agree with TRBD1. The trim removed 8 bases at V and 0 bases at J, leaving 14 bases unmatched. The CDR3 extends over 17 amino acids. The germline V gene has CDR1 SGHRS and CDR2 YFSETQ. This chain's CDR3 is CASILDRDPSSTDTQYF. The CDR3, as DNA: TGCGCCAGTATACTGGACAGGGATCCTTCTAGCACAGATACGCAGTATTTT.

This sequence joins TRBV29-1 and TRBJ2-3; TRBD1 aligns across 7 bases. Germline CDR1 and CDR2: SQVTM and ANQGSEA. The CDR3 has 15 residues. V shed 1 base, J shed 2 bases, and the junction held 6 bases outside the gene matches. In DNA form, the CDR3 reads TGCAGCGTTGAAGTTAGGGACAGTTACACAGATACGCAGTATTTT. Its translation is CSVEVRDSYTDTQYF.